These 12 T cell receptor beta chains were all obtained from the same sample, sequenced in a study of T cell responses to AZD1222 COVID-19 vaccine. Libraries were prepared by immunoSEQ multiplex PCR; TCRdb keeps only in-frame clonotypes and omits some of them. The sample has about 140,000 clones, 90% seen once. Sequencing was performed on peripheral blood, taken on day 0 of AZD1222 vaccination. These receptors were collected from an adult in good health.

This clone has a single count. The genes are TRBV6-5 and TRBJ1-5, with 7 positions matching TRBD1. There are 14 residues in the CDR3. The V gene's germline CDR1 is MNHEY and CDR2 SVGAGI. The J segment lost 7 bases and the V segment lost 6 bases, leaving 9 bases of the junction unmatched. The CDR3 DNA sequence: TGTGCCAGCAGCCACAGGGGTGGAGGCCAGCCCCAGCATTTT. Translated: CASSHRGGGQPQHF.

The rearrangement joins TRBV18 to TRBJ1-5, with 10 nucleotides matching TRBD1. CDR3 size: 16 residues. Germline CDR1 reads KGHSH; CDR2 reads LQKENI. After removal of 5 bases from V and 7 bases from J, the junction contained 11 bases not matched to a gene. The CDR3 spells CASSSGQGLSGQPQHF. The CDR3, as DNA: TGTGCCAGCTCATCGGGACAGGGGCTTTCGGGGCAGCCCCAGCATTTT.

CDR3 nucleotides: TGTGCCACCTCGACGGACAGGGGAGAAGCTTTCTTT. Translating it yields CATSTDRGEAFF. J is TRBJ1-1 and V is TRBV12-3 or TRBV12-4; 9 nucleotides line up with TRBD1. The CDR3 loop spans 12 amino acids. Losses at the gene ends were 10 bases for V and 8 bases for J; bases not matched to a gene: 8.

The genes are TRBV2 and TRBJ2-3, with D perhaps matching TRBD1 (6 bases). CDR1 and CDR2 (germline): SNHLY, FYNNEI. The V gene lost 8 bases and the J gene lost 0 bases, with 15 bases spanning the gap. The CDR3 is made up of 15 amino acids. CDR3 region: CASYLRDISTDTQYF. The CDR3 DNA reads TGTGCCAGCTACCTCCGGGACATTAGCACAGATACGCAGTATTTT.

V and J are TRBV25-1 and TRBJ2-1; 8 bases are shared with TRBD1. Germline V gene data show CDR1 as MGHDK and CDR2 as SYGVNS. The CDR3 length is 16 residues. V lost 3 bases, J lost 0 bases, and 4 bases stayed unmatched. CDR3 sequence: CASSDDRGGSYNEQFF. As DNA, the CDR3 is TGTGCCAGCAGTGATGACAGGGGTGGCTCCTACAATGAGCAGTTCTTC.

The chain recombines TRBV21-1 with TRBJ1-5; the table names TRBD1, a call not compared with the DNA. TRBV21-1 is reported as a pseudogene. CDR3 size: 16 residues. CDR3 nucleotides: TGTGCCAGCAGCAAAGAGGGGGACAGGCTCAATCAGCCCCAGCATTTT. Translation gives CASSKEGDRLNQPQHF.

The J gene is TRBJ2-2, the V gene TRBV3-1 (or the pseudogene TRBV3-2), with 8 bases identical to TRBD2. Germline assignment: CDR1 LGHDT and CDR2 YNNKEL (reference sequence). The V segment lost 4 bases and the J segment 0 bases; nucleotides outside the gene matches: 1. The CDR3 runs to 15 residues. CDR3 DNA: TGTGCCAGCAGCCTGACTAGCGCGAACACCGGGGAGCTGTTTTTT. It codes for CASSLTSANTGELFF.

This clone was recorded once. The chain is built from TRBV5-8 and TRBJ2-1; 7 bases line up with TRBD2. The CDR3 extends over 16 amino acids. Germline assignment: CDR1 SGHTS and CDR2 YDEGEE. V shed 4 bases and J 0 bases; nucleotides not matched to a gene: 7. The CDR3 region has the DNA TGTGCCAGCAGCCCGGGAGCGGGGAGCTCCTACAATGAGCAGTTCTTC. Amino acids: CASSPGAGSSYNEQFF.

CDR3 in amino acids: CASSPGTSTDTQYF. CDR3 nucleotide sequence: TGTGCCAGTAGTCCGGGGACCTCCACAGATACGCAGTATTTT. The V call is TRBV19, the J call TRBJ2-3, with D tentatively TRBD1 or TRBD2 (5 bases each). Germline CDR1 is LNHDA and CDR2 is SQIVND (reference sequence). There are 14 residues in the CDR3. V shed 5 bases and J shed 2 bases, with 11 bases lying between them.

The J gene is TRBJ2-2, the V gene TRBV10-3, with D unclear. The CDR3 totals 14 residues. Trimming shortened V by 2 bases and J by 3 bases, and 7 bases separated the two germline ends. Germline V CDR1 and CDR2: ENHRY, SYGVKD. The CDR3 DNA follows: TGTGCCATCAGTGAGCGCATACACACCGGGGAGCTGTTTTTT. Translating it yields CAISERIHTGELFF.

This clone was recorded only once. The V call is TRBV5-6, the J call TRBJ1-2; D remains unclear. CDR3 length: 13 amino acids. V shed 4 bases and J shed 3 bases, with 10 bases lying between them. Germline assignment: CDR1 SGHDT and CDR2 YYEEEE. The CDR3 sequence is CASSRDGYYGYTF. DNA of the CDR3: TGTGCCAGCAGCCGCGACGGGTACTATGGCTACACCTTC.

V usage is TRBV5-1 and J usage is TRBJ1-2; maybe TRBD1 (6 bases). V was cut by 4 bases and J by 3 bases, with 16 bases left in between. The CDR3 is made up of 15 amino acids. Looked up from germline, CDR1 is SGHRS and CDR2 is YFSETQ. In DNA form, the CDR3 reads TGCGCCAGCAGCAGGGGGGATGGCGGCGACTATGGCTACACCTTC. Amino acid sequence: CASSRGDGGDYGYTF.